Listed below are T cell receptor beta chains from one sample, sequenced in a study of shared clonotypes between healthy human individuals. Assay used: immunoSEQ multiplex PCR; TCRdb lists only in-frame clones, some missing. Among 450,000 to 500,000 clones, 79% were seen once, and the ten largest hold approximately 12%. The specimen was PBMCs. All receptors derive from a woman aged 40 to 50 in good health. Some clones in this sample may be carry-over from other donors' samples. The CDR3 runs from the conserved cysteine through the conserved F or W. Fields, in order: D gene, clone size, J gene, V gene, CDR3 DNA, CDR3 protein. D genes are given only for firm matches. Size tells how often a clone was seen (once, few, many) or the class of an expanded clone, and some rows leave it out.

>TRBD1|NA|TRBJ2-5|TRBV11-2
TGTGCCAGCAGCTTAACAGGGGTAGTTGACGAGACCCAGTACTTC
CASSLTGVVDETQYF
>TRBD2|NA|TRBJ2-3|TRBV7-9
TGTGCCAGCAGCTTCGTAGCGGGTTTAAGCACAGATACGCAGTATTTT
CASSFVAGLSTDTQYF
>NA|NA|TRBJ1-2|TRBV2
TGTGCCAGCAGGAGGGGGGCCAGCTATGGCTACACCTTC
CASRRGASYGYTF
>NA|NA|TRBJ2-3|TRBV7-2
TGTGCCAGCAGCTTGAGACTACTCACAGATACGCAGTATTTT
CASSLRLLTDTQYF
>TRBD2|few|TRBJ2-3|TRBV5-8
TGTGCCAGCAGCTTGGGGACTAGCGACCTGGGGACAGATACGCAGTATTTT
CASSLGTSDLGTDTQYF
>NA|few|TRBJ1-5|TRBV6-1
TGTGCCAGCAGTGCAGACAGGAGCAATCAGCCCCAGCATTTT
CASSADRSNQPQHF
>TRBD2|NA|TRBJ2-3|TRBV2
TGTGCCAGCAGTGGGTCTAGCGGGAGGGCAGATACGCAGTATTTT
CASSGSSGRADTQYF
>TRBD2|NA|TRBJ2-1|TRBV5-1
TGCGCCAGCACTAGCGGGAATTCCTACAATGAGCAGTTCTTC
CASTSGNSYNEQFF
>NA|NA|TRBJ2-7|TRBV5-6
TGTGCCAGCAGCTTGGTACAGGGAGGATACGAGCAGTACTTC
CASSLVQGGYEQYF
>TRBD2|NA|TRBJ2-3|TRBV19
TGTGCCAGTAGTAACGGACTAGCGGGAAGCACAGATACGCAGTATTTT
CASSNGLAGSTDTQYF
>TRBD1|NA|TRBJ2-1|TRBV6-5
TGTGCCAGCAGTGGCGGACAGGGGGCCTACAATGAGCAGTTCTTC
CASSGGQGAYNEQFF
>NA|NA|TRBJ2-7|TRBV7-7
TGTGCCAGCAGCCCCCTGGCCGGGAGCTACGAGCAGTACTTC
CASSPLAGSYEQYF
>NA|once|TRBJ1-5|TRBV27
TGTGCCAGCAGTTTATCTGGGACCAATCAGCCCCAGCATTTT
CASSLSGTNQPQHF
>TRBD1|NA|TRBJ1-2|TRBV27
TGTGCCAGCAGTTTGGGTGGGGACAGCCGATCGGGCTACACCTTC
CASSLGGDSRSGYTF
>NA|NA|TRBJ1-1|TRBV28
TGTGCCATCAAACCCTTCCGTTTCCGGGCTCCACACCCTGCTTTCTTT
CAIKPFRFRAPHPAFF
>NA|NA|TRBJ2-2|TRBV27
TGTGCCAGCAGGGGCAGGGATACCGGGGAGCTGTTTTTT
CASRGRDTGELFF
>TRBD1|NA|TRBJ1-5|TRBV29-1
TGCAGCGTTGGAGACAGGGATCAGCCCCAGCATTTT
CSVGDRDQPQHF
>NA|many|TRBJ1-4|TRBV2
TGTGCCAGCAATTCCAGGAGGCTTGGCGAAAAACTGTTTTTT
CASNSRRLGEKLFF
>TRBD1|once|TRBJ1-6|TRBV6-4
TGTGCCAGCAGGGTAGAAGGGACAGTCAATTCACCCCTCCACTTT
CASRVEGTVNSPLHF
>NA|NA|TRBJ2-1|TRBV7-3
TGTGCCAGCAGCTTGGGAGGCCAGTACAATGAGCAGTTCTTC
CASSLGGQYNEQFF
>NA|NA|TRBJ2-1|TRBV30
TGTGCCTGGAGTGTAAGCAGGGATGTTGAGCAGTTCTTC
CAWSVSRDVEQFF
>NA|NA|TRBJ1-1|TRBV25-1
TGTGCCAGCAGCTTGGGCCCAATGAACACTGAAGCTTTCTTT
CASSLGPMNTEAFF
>NA|NA|TRBJ1-3|TRBV6-6
TGTGCCACCTCATGGGCGGGCTCTGGAAACACCATATATTTT
CATSWAGSGNTIYF
>NA|few|TRBJ2-2|TRBV25-1
TGTGCCAGCAGTGAATCCGGGGAGCTGTTTTTT
CASSESGELFF
>NA|NA|TRBJ2-7|TRBV10-3
TGTGCCATCTGGCAGGGAGTCAGGGGCGAGCAGTACTTC
CAIWQGVRGEQYF
>NA|NA|TRBJ1-1|TRBV6-5
TGTGCCAGCAGAAGGACACCTATGAACACTGAAGCTTTCTTT
CASRRTPMNTEAFF
>TRBD1|NA|TRBJ2-2|TRBV2
TGTGCCAGCAGAACCGGGACAGCGAACACCGGGGAGCTGTTTTTT
CASRTGTANTGELFF
>NA|once|TRBJ2-7|TRBV2
TGTGCCAGCAGTGAAGCGGGCCGCAGGGCTGACGAGCAGTACTTC
CASSEAGRRADEQYF
>TRBD1|NA|TRBJ1-2|TRBV7-9
TGTGCCAGCAGCCCCGGGACAGGGGTGAATGGCTACACCTTC
CASSPGTGVNGYTF
>NA|NA|TRBJ1-2|TRBV13
TGTGCCAGCAGCGGCCGGTCCTTCGGCTACACCTTC
CASSGRSFGYTF
>NA|NA|TRBJ1-4|TRBV7-9
TGTGCCAGCAGCAACCAATTTTCCCAGGGGAGAAGTGAAAAACTGTTTTTT
CASSNQFSQGRSEKLFF
>NA|NA|TRBJ2-5|TRBV6-5
TGTGCCAGCACGCCGCCGGGAGTAGAGACCCAGTACTTC
CASTPPGVETQYF
>TRBD2|NA|TRBJ2-1|TRBV30
TGTGCCTGGAGAAAATGGAGCGGGGGGACTAGCGGGAGTTCCTACAATGAGCAGTTCTTC
CAWRKWSGGTSGSSYNEQFF
>TRBD1|NA|TRBJ2-7|TRBV29-1
TGCAGCGTTGAGGGACAGGGACGCGAGCAGTACTTC
CSVEGQGREQYF
>TRBD1|few|TRBJ1-2|TRBV6-1
TGTGCCAGCAGCCCATCACAGGGGATCAACTATGGCTACACCTTC
CASSPSQGINYGYTF
>TRBD2|NA|TRBJ2-1|TRBV29-1
TGCAGCGTTGGTTTGGGGCTAGCGGGAGGAAATGAGCAGTTCTTC
CSVGLGLAGGNEQFF
>TRBD2|NA|TRBJ2-1|TRBV7-9
TGTGCCAGCAGGCCAAGCGGGAGGGCCGGGTATGAGCAGTTCTTC
CASRPSGRAGYEQFF
>TRBD2|NA|TRBJ2-3|TRBV7-3
TGTGCCAGCAGCCCCGGCTCGGCGGGAGCATTAGATTTT
CASSPGSAGALDF
>TRBD1|NA|TRBJ1-2|TRBV2
TGTGCCAGCAGAGTCCAAGCCCGTACAGGGGCCGGCTACACCTTC
CASRVQARTGAGYTF
>NA|NA|TRBJ1-1|TRBV28
TGTGCCAGCAGGGACAGCAAAATGAACACTGAAGCTTTCTTT
CASRDSKMNTEAFF
>TRBD2|NA|TRBJ2-2|TRBV4-1
TGCGCCAGCAGCCACCTAGCGGGAGGGTACACCGGGGAGCTGTTTTTT
CASSHLAGGYTGELFF
>TRBD2|NA|TRBJ2-7|TRBV11-2
TGTGCCAGCAGCTTATGGTCGGGACTAGCGGGAGAGCAGTACTTC
CASSLWSGLAGEQYF
>NA|NA|TRBJ1-1|TRBV19
TGTGCCAGTAGTAGGGTTTCAAGGAACACTGAAGCTTTCTTT
CASSRVSRNTEAFF